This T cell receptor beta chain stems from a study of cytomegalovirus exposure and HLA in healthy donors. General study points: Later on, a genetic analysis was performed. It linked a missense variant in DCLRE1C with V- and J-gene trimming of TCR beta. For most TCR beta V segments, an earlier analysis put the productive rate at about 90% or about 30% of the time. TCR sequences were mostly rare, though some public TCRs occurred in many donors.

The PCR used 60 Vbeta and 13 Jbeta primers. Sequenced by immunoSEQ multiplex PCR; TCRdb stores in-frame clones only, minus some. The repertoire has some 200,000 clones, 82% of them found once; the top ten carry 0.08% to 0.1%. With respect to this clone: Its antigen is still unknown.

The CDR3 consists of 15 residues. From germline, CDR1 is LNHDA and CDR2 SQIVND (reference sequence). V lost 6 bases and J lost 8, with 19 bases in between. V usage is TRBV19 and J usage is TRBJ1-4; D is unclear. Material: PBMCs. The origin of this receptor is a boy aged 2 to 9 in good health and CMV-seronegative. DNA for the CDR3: TGTGCCAGTAGCGAAAGATCCGGGTTGTTGGAAAAACTGTTTTTT. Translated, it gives CASSERSGLLEKLFF.